The 24 T cell receptor beta chains in this list originate from one sample, sequenced in a study of shared clonotypes between healthy human individuals. The assay was immunoSEQ multiplex PCR, and TCRdb's table has in-frame clones only and misses some. Found here are some 2,100,000 clones, under 97% of them singletons; the top ten hold approximately 0.13%. Input material: naive CD4+ T cells sorted from blood. The subset denotes: CD45RA+ positively selected. The receptor source for this set is a man younger than 35 in good health.

This chain joins TRBV7-8 and TRBJ2-1, with D perhaps matching TRBD1 (6 bases). The germline V gene has CDR1 SGHVS and CDR2 FQNEAQ. This CDR3 region has 14 residues. Trimming shortened V by 2 bases and J by 7 bases, and 12 bases separated the two germline ends. CDR3 nucleotides: TGTGCCAGCAGCTTAAGTACAGGACAGAATGAGCAGTTCTTC. It translates to CASSLSTGQNEQFF.

With regard to this clone: Other nucleotide sequences in the sample specify the same CDR3. The J gene is TRBJ2-6, the V gene TRBV2; D is unclear. Germline assignment: CDR1 SNHLY and CDR2 FYNNEI. CDR3 length: 13 residues. The V and J ends lost 4 bases and 1 base respectively, with 2 bases between them. CDR3 sequence (DNA): TGTGCCAGCAGTGGTTCTGGGGCCAACGTCCTGACTTTC. Amino acids: CASSGSGANVLTF.

This clone has only a few counts. Other nucleotide sequences from this sample produce the same CDR3. This sequence joins TRBV5-1 and TRBJ2-5; D perhaps matches TRBD1 (5 bases). Trimming took 0 bases from V and 5 from J, leaving 8 bases between them. CDR3 length: 13 residues. CDR1 SGHRS and CDR2 YFSETQ come from the germline V gene. In nucleotides, the CDR3 is TGCGCCAGCAGCTTGGAGGGGTGGGAGACCCAGTACTTC. Protein: CASSLEGWETQYF.

The rearrangement uses TRBV9 and TRBJ1-2; 9 nucleotides match TRBD1. The V gene's germline CDR1 is SGDLS and CDR2 YYNGEE. V gave up 3 bases and J gave up 10 bases; unmatched junction bases: 19. The CDR3 has 17 residues. The CDR3 spells CASSARVLPGQGVYYTF. The CDR3 region has the DNA TGTGCCAGCAGCGCCCGAGTACTTCCGGGACAGGGTGTATACTACACCTTC.

The CDR3 protein is CASSQPGQINSPLHF. CDR3 DNA: TGTGCCAGCAGCCAACCGGGACAAATCAATTCACCCCTCCACTTT. The chain recombines TRBV7-9 with TRBJ1-6; D is possibly TRBD1 (6 bases). CDR1 is SEHNR and CDR2 is FQNEAQ in the germline V gene (reference sequence). V lost 5 bases and J lost 7, with 15 bases in between. The CDR3 covers 15 residues.

In regard to this clone: Other DNA sequences from this sample encode an identical CDR3 as well. V is TRBV6-5 and J is TRBJ2-7, with D perhaps TRBD2 (5 bases). CDR3 size: 13 residues. V lost 2 bases and J 4 bases, leaving 9 bases between the germline ends. The germline V gene has CDR1 MNHEY and CDR2 SVGAGI. CDR3 amino acids: CASSYQRTYEQYF. CDR3 DNA sequence: TGTGCCAGCAGTTACCAAAGGACTTACGAGCAGTACTTC.

The V call is TRBV10-3, the J call TRBJ2-1, with unresolved D. Germline V gene data show CDR1 as ENHRY and CDR2 as SYGVKD. There are 13 residues in the CDR3. The ends were cut back, 7 bases at V and 3 bases at J, with 10 bases in the middle. CDR3: CAINAQLYNEQFF. The CDR3 DNA follows: TGTGCCATCAATGCCCAACTCTACAATGAGCAGTTCTTC.

CDR3 protein: CASRLPGTKNIQYF. The CDR3 DNA reads as TGTGCCAGTAGGCTCCCGGGGACCAAAAACATTCAGTACTTC. The chain is built from TRBV19 and TRBJ2-4; TRBD2 is a possible D gene (5 bases). The germline gives CDR1 LNHDA, CDR2 SQIVND (reference sequence). The CDR3 contains 14 residues. V was trimmed by 6 bases and J by 2 bases, leaving 11 bases between them. Looking up the rest from reference TRBV19 and TRBJ2-4 gives the full variable domain: DGGITQSPKYLFRKEGQNVTLSCEQNLNHDAMYWYRQDPGQGLRLIYYSQIVNDFQKGDIAEGYSVSREKKESFPLTVTSAQKNPTAFYLCASRLPGTKNIQYFGAGTRLSVL.

This clone was seen once. Distinct nucleotide sequences in the sample also encode this CDR3. The V and J genes are TRBV5-1 and TRBJ2-3; D is ambiguous. The CDR3 extends over 15 amino acids. Looked up from germline, CDR1 is SGHRS and CDR2 is YFSETQ. V dropped 1 base and J dropped 0 bases, with 9 bases sitting between them. The CDR3, as DNA: TGCGCCAGCAGCTTGTCTGGACCAAGCACAGATACGCAGTATTTT. It specifies CASSLSGPSTDTQYF.

The genes are TRBV30 and TRBJ1-4; D call uncertain. The CDR3 runs to 17 residues. The V end was cut by 0 bases, the J end by 7 bases, with 21 bases between. Germline lookup yields CDR1 GTSNPN and CDR2 SVGIG (reference sequence). CDR3 amino acids: CAWSVYRILTGSEKLFF. The CDR3 bases are TGTGCCTGGAGTGTGTACAGAATCCTTACTGGGAGTGAAAAACTGTTTTTT.

This chain joins TRBV5-1 and TRBJ1-4; 8 bases align to TRBD1. This CDR3 region has 15 residues. Germline CDR1 and CDR2: SGHRS and YFSETQ. V dropped 4 bases and J dropped 8; count of bases not matched to a gene: 10. The CDR3 loop is CASSVNPGQEEKLFF. The DNA of the CDR3 is TGCGCCAGCAGCGTTAATCCGGGACAGGAGGAAAAACTGTTTTTT. The whole variable domain, filled in from reference TRBV5-1 and TRBJ1-4, reads KAGVTQTPRYLIKTRGQQVTLSCSPISGHRSVSWYQQTPGQGLQFLFEYFSETQRNKGNFPGRFSGRQFSNSRSEMNVSTLELGDSALYLCASSVNPGQEEKLFFGSGTQLSVL.

J is TRBJ1-1 and V is TRBV7-3, with D unresolved. Germline V lookup: CDR1 SGHTA, CDR2 FQGTGA. Trimming pared 1 base from V and 1 base from J, leaving 10 bases between. This CDR3 is 15 amino acids long. For the CDR3, the DNA is TGTGCCAGCAGCTTAATGGGAGGGAAGAACACTGAAGCTTTCTTT. It codes for CASSLMGGKNTEAFF.

Concerning this clone itself: The sample carries other DNA sequences with the same CDR3. The V gene is TRBV11-2, the J gene TRBJ1-1; D is possibly TRBD1 (6 bases). Germline loops: CDR1 SGHAT, CDR2 FQNNGV. Trimming pared 1 base from V and 1 base from J, leaving 7 bases between. CDR3 size: 14 residues. The CDR3 spells CASSLVGGNTEAFF. CDR3 nucleotide sequence: TGTGCCAGCAGCTTAGTAGGGGGGAACACTGAAGCTTTCTTT.

The V gene is TRBV7-6, the J gene TRBJ1-1; TRBD1 agrees at 10 bases. The V segment lost 3 bases and the J segment 3 bases; nucleotides outside the gene matches: 7. CDR3 size: 16 residues. The germline V gene encodes CDR1 SGHVS and CDR2 FNYEAQ. The CDR3 DNA follows: TGTGCCAGCAGCTTTTCCCCGACAGGGGGCCACACTGAAGCTTTCTTT. It codes for CASSFSPTGGHTEAFF.

This chain connects TRBV10-2 to TRBJ2-6; the D call may be TRBD1 or TRBD2 (6 bases each). Trimming left V 3 bases short and J 4 bases short, with 16 bases between. The germline V gene has CDR1 WSHSY and CDR2 SAAADI. The length of the CDR3 is 17 residues. The CDR3 sequence: CASSDRSGAVGANVLTF. CDR3 nucleotide sequence: TGCGCCAGCAGTGATCGATCGGGGGCGGTCGGGGCCAACGTCCTGACTTTC.

The V call is TRBV29-1, the J call TRBJ2-5; TRBD2 aligns across 7 bases. J was trimmed by 7 bases and V by 3 bases; bases with no gene match: 8. The CDR3 totals 13 residues. Looked up from germline, CDR1 is SQVTM and CDR2 is ANQGSEA. The CDR3 spells CSVEVAGRGTQYF. CDR3 DNA: TGCAGCGTTGAGGTAGCGGGCCGGGGGACCCAGTACTTC. Drawing the rest from reference TRBV29-1 and TRBJ2-5, the complete variable domain is SAVISQKPSRDICQRGTSLTIQCQVDSQVTMMFWYRQQPGQSLTLIATANQGSEATYESGFVIDKFPISRPNLTFSTLTVSNMSPEDSSIYLCSVEVAGRGTQYFGPGTRLLVL.

This clone has only one observation. The chain is built from TRBV2 and TRBJ2-5, with 9 bases matching TRBD2. CDR3 length: 16 residues. Germline assignment: CDR1 SNHLY and CDR2 FYNNEI. After removal of 2 bases from V and 5 bases from J, the junction contained 9 bases not matched to a gene. The CDR3 DNA reads as TGTGCCAGCAGTGAAACAGCGGGGGGCCGGTGGGAGACCCAGTACTTC. Its translation is CASSETAGGRWETQYF.

The rearrangement links TRBV19 to TRBJ1-6; 7 positions agree with TRBD1. The CDR3 covers 13 residues. The trim removed 3 bases at V and 9 bases at J, leaving 2 bases unmatched. Per germline, CDR1 LNHDA and CDR2 SQIVND (reference sequence). CDR3 sequence reads: CASSIDRVSPLHF. The DNA of the CDR3 is TGTGCCAGTAGTATTGACAGGGTTTCACCCCTCCACTTT.

The rearrangement joins TRBV6-1 to TRBJ1-4; TRBD1 aligns across 10 bases. Losses at the gene ends were 8 bases for V and 7 bases for J; bases not matched to a gene: 10. The CDR3 sequence is 15 residues long. From germline, CDR1 is MNHNS and CDR2 SASEGT. The CDR3 coding sequence is TGTGCCAGCGGAGAGATGACAGGGGGCTCTGAAAAACTGTTTTTT. This sequence encodes CASGEMTGGSEKLFF.

This rearrangement joins TRBV18 to TRBJ2-7; D is ambiguous. Germline V lookup: CDR1 KGHSH, CDR2 LQKENI. V lost 2 bases, J lost 2 bases, and 10 bases lay in between. This CDR3 is built from 14 residues. CDR3 amino acids: CASSPTQSPYEQYF. In nucleotides, the CDR3 is TGTGCCAGCTCACCAACCCAGTCCCCCTACGAGCAGTACTTC.

V is TRBV5-6 and J is TRBJ1-1, with 9 nucleotides matching TRBD1. The germline V gene encodes CDR1 SGHDT and CDR2 YYEEEE. The CDR3 totals 15 residues. V was pared by 2 bases and J by 5 bases, with 7 bases of the junction left unmatched. The CDR3 protein is CASSFRDREFTEAFF. In nucleotides, the CDR3 is TGTGCCAGCAGCTTCCGGGACAGGGAATTTACTGAAGCTTTCTTT.

Worth noting for this clone: The same CDR3 is also encoded by other DNA sequences in this sample. The gene calls are TRBV10-3 and TRBJ1-2; D is unresolved. This CDR3 region has 12 residues. CDR1 is ENHRY and CDR2 is SYGVKD in the germline V gene. Trimming cost V 3 bases and J 5 bases, with 7 bases left between them. The CDR3 loop is CAISDQDYGYTF. The CDR3 DNA sequence: TGTGCCATCAGTGATCAGGATTATGGCTACACCTTC.

This clone came up once. The sample has other DNA sequences that encode this CDR3 too. The chain links TRBV5-1 to TRBJ2-5, with D perhaps given as TRBD1 or TRBD2 (6 bases each). The CDR3 length is 14 residues. The V end was cut by 2 bases, the J end by 3 bases, with 11 bases between. CDR1 and CDR2 (germline): SGHRS, YFSETQ. The CDR3 nucleotides read TGCGCCAGCAGCTTCGAGGGGGGAAAAGAGACCCAGTACTTC. Translation: CASSFEGGKETQYF.

The gene calls are TRBV5-1 and TRBJ1-1; TRBD1 matches at 7 bases. The germline V gene encodes CDR1 SGHRS and CDR2 YFSETQ. V dropped 1 base and J dropped 5; count of bases not matched to a gene: 11. This CDR3 region has 16 residues. For the CDR3, the DNA is TGCGCCAGCAGCTTGCGTCCACAGGGGTGGGGGACTGAAGCTTTCTTT. This codes for CASSLRPQGWGTEAFF. Full variable domain (missing parts from reference TRBV5-1 and TRBJ1-1): KAGVTQTPRYLIKTRGQQVTLSCSPISGHRSVSWYQQTPGQGLQFLFEYFSETQRNKGNFPGRFSGRQFSNSRSEMNVSTLELGDSALYLCASSLRPQGWGTEAFFGQGTRLTVV.